One sample yielded the 19 T cell receptor beta chains listed below, sequenced in a study of blood T cell repertoires in COVID-19. Sequencing used immunoSEQ multiplex PCR; TCRdb keeps in-frame clones, though not all of them. The profile shows 100,000 or so clones, about 80% of them singletons. The sample taken for sequencing was peripheral blood. Receptor source: a man between 65 and 85 years old with active or convalescent COVID-19.

This chain joins TRBV7-3 and TRBJ1-1; maybe TRBD1 (5 bases). The germline V gene has CDR1 SGHTA and CDR2 FQGTGA. CDR3 length equals 13 residues. V lost 5 bases to trimming and J lost 5 bases, with 12 bases between them. The CDR3 here is CASSNGGRTEAFF. The DNA for the CDR3 is TGTGCCAGCAGCAACGGGGGTAGGACTGAAGCTTTCTTT.

This sequence joins TRBV6-4 and TRBJ2-5, with TRBD2 matching 8 bases. The junction had 3 bases not matched to a gene; V was cut back by 6 bases and J by 0 bases. This CDR3 comprises 14 residues. Germline loops: CDR1 MRHNA, CDR2 SNTAGT. This CDR3 reads CASSPSGYQETQYF. The CDR3 DNA reads as TGTGCCAGCAGCCCTAGCGGGTACCAAGAGACCCAGTACTTC.

The genes are TRBV11-2 and TRBJ2-1; tentative D call: TRBD2 (6 bases). V gave up 4 bases and J gave up 7 bases, with 8 bases separating them. Germline-derived CDR1 and CDR2 are SGHAT and FQNNGV. This CDR3 has 12 amino acids. CDR3 DNA sequence: TGTGCCAGCAGCTGGGGGGAGAATGAGCAGTTCTTC. This translates into CASSWGENEQFF. Looking up the rest from reference TRBV11-2 and TRBJ2-1 gives the full variable domain: EAGVAQSPRYKIIEKRQSVAFWCNPISGHATLYWYQQILGQGPKLLIQFQNNGVVDDSQLPKDRFSAERLKGVDSTLKIQPAKLEDSAVYLCASSWGENEQFFGPGTRLTVL.

The V call is TRBV12-3 or TRBV12-4, the J call TRBJ2-5; TRBD1 matches 7 bases. The CDR3 consists of 13 residues. The J segment lost 7 bases and the V segment lost 3 bases, leaving 5 bases of the junction unmatched. This CDR3 is CASSFGQVGTQYF. The DNA of the CDR3 is TGTGCCAGCAGTTTTGGACAGGTGGGGACCCAGTACTTC.

The V gene is TRBV4-2, the J gene TRBJ1-2; D remains ambiguous. V was clipped by 1 base and J by 3 bases, with 12 bases between them. This CDR3 has 15 amino acids. Germline values: CDR1 LGHNA, CDR2 YNFKEQ. The chain's CDR3 is CASSQVAGEDYGYTF. CDR3 nucleotides: TGTGCCAGCAGCCAAGTCGCGGGAGAGGACTATGGCTACACCTTC.

This clone was picked up a small number of times. V usage is TRBV19 and J usage is TRBJ1-1; 7 bases align to TRBD1. J lost 6 bases, V lost 3 bases, and 4 bases had no gene match. The CDR3 loop spans 13 amino acids. Germline CDR1 reads LNHDA; CDR2 reads SQIVND (reference sequence). The CDR3 region is CASSMGDRSEAFF. The CDR3 DNA follows: TGTGCCAGTAGTATGGGGGACAGATCTGAAGCTTTCTTT.

This chain uses TRBV7-2 with TRBJ1-1, with a tentative D call TRBD1 (5 bases). The CDR3 loop spans 14 amino acids. Trimming cost V 0 bases and J 8 bases, with 13 bases left between them. The germline V gene has CDR1 SGHTA and CDR2 FQGNSA. CDR3 loop: CASSLALGGGEAFF. CDR3 coding DNA: TGTGCCAGCAGCTTAGCGCTTGGGGGAGGAGAAGCTTTCTTT.

This chain uses TRBV18 with TRBJ1-1; TRBD1 matches 12 bases. Germline V gives CDR1 KGHSH, CDR2 LQKENI. The V segment lost 4 bases and the J segment 1 base; nucleotides outside the gene matches: 7. This CDR3 has 17 amino acids. CDR3 in amino acids: CASSQPPGQGANTEAFF. The CDR3 DNA reads as TGTGCCAGCTCACAGCCCCCGGGACAGGGGGCGAACACTGAAGCTTTCTTT.

V usage is TRBV6-5 and J usage is TRBJ2-5, with 7 bases fitting TRBD2. V lost 1 base and J lost 4; bases outside the gene matches: 3. The length of the CDR3 is 14 residues. Per germline, CDR1 MNHEY and CDR2 SVGAGI. The CDR3 sequence is CASSYWRGLETQYF. In DNA, the CDR3 is TGTGCCAGCAGTTACTGGCGGGGGTTAGAGACCCAGTACTTC.

V and J are TRBV9 and TRBJ2-3, with unresolved D. CDR1 is SGDLS, CDR2 YYNGEE, per germline. The CDR3 runs to 13 residues. V was cut by 2 bases and J by 3 bases, with 7 bases left in between. The CDR3 nucleotides are TGTGCCAGCAGCGTCGTGACTACAGATACGCAGTATTTT. Translation: CASSVVTTDTQYF. The full variable domain, rest sourced from reference TRBV9 and TRBJ2-3, is DSGVTQTPKHLITATGQRVTLRCSPRSGDLSVYWYQQSLDQGLQFLIQYYNGEERAKGNILERFSAQQFPDLHSELNLSSLELGDSALYFCASSVVTTDTQYFGPGTRLTVL.

The V gene is TRBV7-9, the J gene TRBJ2-2; D is unclear. CDR1 is SEHNR, CDR2 FQNEAQ, per germline (reference sequence). Deletions cut 2 bases from V and 1 base from J, with 5 bases between. CDR3 length: 14 residues. CDR3 region: CASSLLLNTGELFF. As DNA, the CDR3 is TGTGCCAGCAGCTTACTATTGAACACCGGGGAGCTGTTTTTT.

The chain combines TRBV7-2 with TRBJ2-2; 12 nucleotides line up with TRBD2. J lost 6 bases, V lost 4 bases, and 6 bases had no gene match. The CDR3 is made up of 16 amino acids. CDR1 and CDR2 from the germline V gene are SGHTA and FQGNSA. The CDR3 DNA reads TGTGCCAGCAGCTACCTAGCGGGGGGGCCGGCCGGGGAGCTGTTTTTT. As protein: CASSYLAGGPAGELFF.

The gene calls are TRBV3-1 (or the pseudogene TRBV3-2) and TRBJ1-4; TRBD1 is a possible D gene (6 bases). V was shortened by 1 base and J by 8 bases, with 14 bases between the two germline ends. The CDR3 is 15 amino acids. Germline V gene lookup returns CDR1 LGHDT and CDR2 YNNKEL (reference sequence). The DNA for the CDR3 is TGTGCCAGCAGCCAAGGCGGGGGCATAGGAGAAAAACTGTTTTTT. Translating it yields CASSQGGGIGEKLFF.

A single count supports this clone. The V call is TRBV7-6, the J call TRBJ2-5; 7 bases agree with TRBD2. Trimming removed 5 bases from V and 2 bases from J; junction bases left unmatched: 8. Germline V gene lookup returns CDR1 SGHVS and CDR2 FNYEAQ. This CDR3 is 15 amino acids long. CDR3: CASSHPLAEQETQYF. The CDR3 DNA follows: TGTGCCAGCAGCCACCCCCTAGCGGAGCAAGAGACCCAGTACTTC.

CDR3 bases: TGCGCCAGCAGCCCCCGGTGGGGTTTCCGGGACAGGGGGCAAGGCTACACCTTC. As protein: CASSPRWGFRDRGQGYTF. The genes are TRBV4-1 and TRBJ1-2; TRBD1 aligns across 12 bases. The trim removed 4 bases at V and 8 bases at J, leaving 17 bases unmatched. The V gene's germline CDR1 is MGHRA and CDR2 YSYEKL. CDR3 size: 18 residues.

The chain joins TRBV4-1 to TRBJ1-1; 11 bases map to TRBD1. CDR1 MGHRA and CDR2 YSYEKL come from the germline V gene. Trimming removed 5 bases from V and 4 bases from J; junction bases left unmatched: 15. CDR3 length equals 18 residues. The CDR3 sequence is CASSSSPVGQGASTEAFF. CDR3 nucleotides: TGCGCCAGCAGCTCGAGCCCAGTTGGACAGGGGGCCTCCACTGAAGCTTTCTTT.

V is TRBV7-6 and J is TRBJ2-7; TRBD1 matches 9 bases. Germline CDR1 SGHVS, CDR2 FNYEAQ. The CDR3 consists of 15 residues. V shed 3 bases, J shed 5 bases, and the junction held 8 bases outside the gene matches. The CDR3: CASSFTGTGIDEQYF. For the CDR3, the DNA is TGTGCCAGCAGCTTCACCGGGACAGGGATCGACGAGCAGTACTTC.

The chain has TRBV27 and TRBJ2-3; maybe TRBD1 (6 bases). CDR3 length equals 15 residues. Germline CDR1 is MNHEY and CDR2 is SMNVEV (reference sequence). Trimming removed 3 bases at V and 1 base at J, with 11 bases between. CDR3 loop: CASSFQGHRTDTQYF. The CDR3 DNA sequence: TGTGCCAGCAGTTTTCAGGGACATCGCACAGATACGCAGTATTTT.

The V gene is TRBV5-6, the J gene TRBJ1-2; TRBD1 is a possible D gene (5 bases). CDR3 length: 15 amino acids. The V end lost 4 bases, the J end lost 4 bases, and 17 bases lay between the germline ends. Germline V lookup: CDR1 SGHDT, CDR2 YYEEEE. DNA of the CDR3: TGTGCCAGCAGCGCACACGGTCCAGGGCTCTATGGCTACACCTTC. Its protein product is CASSAHGPGLYGYTF.